The clone carrying this TCR beta chain was seen a few times. Its antigen is unknown. Amplification by 5'RACE using constant-segment primers produced TCR alpha and TCR beta cDNA libraries that carried sample barcodes and UMIs. In TCRdb, the 5' RACE reads were re-called with MiXCR into one record per CDR3 protein. This sample has approximately 430,000 distinct CDR3 sequences; less than 25% occur once, and the top ten carry around 12%. Germline V lookup: CDR1 SGHAT, CDR2 FQNNGV. V shed 3 bases and J 9 bases; nucleotides not matched to a gene: 13. This CDR3 has 15 amino acids. These data are taken from a study of T-cell memory formation after mild COVID-19. Study at large: There were largely donor-specific TCR clusters. Study-wide findings and caveats: Clones shrinking from day 15 to 85 showed even CD4/CD8 mixes; later expanders tilted CD4+.

Sequencing was done on a sample of PBMCs or a T cell subset sorted from them (not recorded which). The gene calls are TRBV11-2 and TRBJ1-1; TRBD1 aligns across 7 bases. This receptor was taken from an adult woman who had mild COVID-19 (a few samples of this study predate the infection). Cell type and time point are not known. CDR3 sequence reads: CASSFSARGGIQAFF. CDR3 nucleotides: TGTGCCAGCAGCTTTAGCGCCAGGGGGGGTATTCAAGCTTTCTTT.